What follows are 19 T cell receptor beta chains derived from one specimen sequenced in a study of CD4 T cells in relation to SARS-CoV-2 and coronaviruses. TCRdb's copy holds only in-frame clones and misses some; the assay was immunoSEQ multiplex PCR. Of 10,000 to 15,000 clones in the sample, 69% were seen once. The unexposed donors gave CD4+ T cells in 2011-2018, prior to COVID-19. The cells were cultured for approximately 10 days before CD4+ T cells were isolated. These receptors are not linked to any known antigen. Sample: CD4+ T cells from PBMCs, cultured in vitro. These receptors came from a human donor in good health.

The sample holds a few counts of this clone. The J gene is TRBJ2-2, the V gene TRBV3-1 (or the pseudogene TRBV3-2); D is uncertain. The CDR3 sequence is 13 residues long. Germline-derived CDR1 and CDR2 are LGHDT and YNNKEL (reference sequence). The germline V and J ends were trimmed by 0 bases and 7 bases, with 6 bases remaining between them. The CDR3 reads CASSQERFGELFF. DNA of the CDR3: TGTGCCAGCAGCCAAGAACGATTCGGGGAGCTGTTTTTT.

The chain employs TRBV24-1 and TRBJ2-3; D tentatively fits TRBD1 or TRBD2 (6 bases each). The CDR3 has 15 amino acids. V lost 5 bases and J lost 1, with 12 bases in between. Germline CDR1 is KGHDR and CDR2 is SFDVKD. The CDR3 coding sequence is TGTGCCACCAGTGCGGGGGCGCAGGGCACAGATACGCAGTATTTT. Protein: CATSAGAQGTDTQYF.

The chain has TRBV5-5 and TRBJ1-1; a weak D match, TRBD1 (5 bases). In germline, CDR1 is SGHKS, CDR2 YYEKEE (reference sequence). This CDR3 contains 14 residues. V was cut by 7 bases and J by 2 bases, with 15 bases left in between. Written as DNA, the CDR3 is TGTGCCAGCCGCACGGGGCCAGAAAACACTGAAGCTTTCTTT. It encodes CASRTGPENTEAFF.

This chain connects TRBV6-4 to TRBJ2-1; TRBD1 matches at 7 bases. Unmatched junction bases numbered 4, after V lost 8 bases and J lost 0 bases. This CDR3 contains 14 residues. Germline V CDR1 and CDR2: MRHNA, SNTAGT. CDR3 residues: CASETGSSYNEQFF. The CDR3 region has the DNA TGTGCCAGCGAGACAGGGAGCTCCTACAATGAGCAGTTCTTC.

This clone was counted a few times. The chain uses TRBV9 and TRBJ2-2, with 10 bases identical to TRBD1. This CDR3 contains 17 residues. CDR1 SGDLS and CDR2 YYNGEE come from the germline V gene. V shed 3 bases, J shed 3 bases, and the junction held 8 bases outside the gene matches. The chain's CDR3 is CASSGLRDRGHTGELFF. The CDR3 DNA follows: TGTGCCAGCAGCGGGCTCCGGGACAGGGGCCACACCGGGGAGCTGTTTTTT.

V is TRBV11-2 and J is TRBJ1-2; D not certain. Trimming pared 2 bases from V and 4 bases from J, leaving 14 bases between. The CDR3 consists of 15 residues. Per the germline V gene, CDR1 is SGHAT and CDR2 is FQNNGV. CDR3 bases: TGTGCCAGCAGCTTAACGAGCGTAATCGGCTATGGCTACACCTTC. It yields the protein CASSLTSVIGYGYTF.

This sequence joins TRBV7-2 and TRBJ2-7; possibly TRBD2 for D (5 bases). Deletions cut 1 base from V and 12 bases from J, with 13 bases between. Germline CDR1 and CDR2: SGHTA and FQGNSA. The length of the CDR3 is 12 residues. The CDR3 bases are TGTGCCAGCAGCTTAGTACTAGTTGGGCTGTACTTC. Its protein is CASSLVLVGLYF.

The chain recombines TRBV19 with TRBJ2-6; D gene ambiguous. This CDR3 region has 13 residues. CDR1 LNHDA and CDR2 SQIVND come from the germline V gene (reference sequence). V was pared by 7 bases and J by 15 bases, with 19 bases between. The CDR3 region is CASTMVSLGALTF. The DNA of the CDR3 is TGTGCCAGTACTATGGTGTCCCTAGGCGCCCTGACTTTC. Full variable domain (remainder filled in from reference TRBV19 and TRBJ2-6): DGGITQSPKYLFRKEGQNVTLSCEQNLNHDAMYWYRQDPGQGLRLIYYSQIVNDFQKGDIAEGYSVSREKKESFPLTVTSAQKNPTAFYLCASTMVSLGALTFGAGSRLTVL.

This clone was seen only once. The chain links TRBV2 to TRBJ2-4, with TRBD2 identical over 15 bases. CDR1 is SNHLY and CDR2 is FYNNEI in the germline V gene. This CDR3 contains 19 residues. The trim removed 6 bases at V and 0 bases at J, leaving 9 bases unmatched. The CDR3 DNA sequence: TGTGCCAGCAGGGACGGACTAGCGGGAGGGCCGTTAGCCAAAAACATTCAGTACTTC. Translated, it gives CASRDGLAGGPLAKNIQYF.

This clone has more than one count but fewer than ten. The chain links TRBV7-2 to TRBJ2-1; a possible D gene is TRBD2 (5 bases). Germline values: CDR1 SGHTA, CDR2 FQGNSA. Between the trimmed V and J ends, which lost 1 base and 1 base, there was a span of 14 bases. The CDR3 is made up of 17 amino acids. In DNA, the CDR3 is TGTGCCAGCAGCTTAGGCAGAGGAGGTCGGTCCTACAATGAGCAGTTCTTC. Amino acid sequence: CASSLGRGGRSYNEQFF. The full variable domain, completed using reference TRBV7-2 and TRBJ2-1, is GAGVSQSPSNKVTEKGKDVELRCDPISGHTALYWYRQSLGQGLEFLIYFQGNSAPDKSGLPSDRFSAERTGGSVSTLTIQRTQQEDSAVYLCASSLGRGGRSYNEQFFGPGTRLTVL.

This clone has only one observation. A single base separates this from a much larger clone, so it may be a read error. Here the CDR3 reads CASSAWESYVYTF. The CDR3 nucleotides read TGTGCCAGCAGCGCTTGGGAATCCTATGTCTACACCTTC. This chain connects TRBV7-2 to TRBJ1-2; D unclear. Germline lookup yields CDR1 SGHTA and CDR2 FQGNSA. This CDR3 contains 13 residues.

The chain carries TRBV2 and TRBJ2-1; the D is unclear. Germline values: CDR1 SNHLY, CDR2 FYNNEI. CDR3 length equals 14 residues. Trimming left V 0 bases short and J 9 bases short, with 12 bases between. The CDR3 sequence is CASSEAGINGEQFF. In nucleotides, the CDR3 is TGTGCCAGCAGTGAAGCGGGGATAAATGGTGAGCAGTTCTTC.

The chain carries TRBV6-5 and TRBJ2-1, with TRBD1 identical over 7 bases. Germline trimming cut 5 bases from V and 10 bases from J; bases unmatched to any gene: 8. The CDR3 totals 13 residues. Germline lookup yields CDR1 MNHEY and CDR2 SVGAGI. The CDR3: CASSNRQGGEQFF. CDR3 coding DNA: TGTGCCAGCAGTAATCGACAGGGCGGGGAGCAGTTCTTC.

The chain is built from TRBV5-4 and TRBJ2-7; D is possibly TRBD2 (7 bases). The V gene lost 2 bases and the J gene lost 4 bases, with 13 bases spanning the gap. Per germline, CDR1 SGHNT and CDR2 YYREEE (reference sequence). The CDR3 contains 14 residues. The CDR3 loop reads CASSFRGRGYEQYF. CDR3 nucleotides: TGTGCCAGCAGCTTCCGAGGGAGGGGGTACGAGCAGTACTTC.

V gene TRBV19 combines with J gene TRBJ1-3, with D tentatively TRBD1 (5 bases). The CDR3 has 14 amino acids. Trimming removed 6 bases from V and 0 bases from J, with 9 bases in between. Germline assignment: CDR1 LNHDA and CDR2 SQIVND (reference sequence). The CDR3 is CASRSGHSGNTIYF. The CDR3, as DNA: TGTGCCAGTAGGAGTGGACACTCTGGAAACACCATATATTTT.

This clone was picked up a small number of times. The chain links TRBV10-3 to TRBJ2-7; 12 bases agree with TRBD2. The CDR3 spans 13 residues. CDR1 is ENHRY and CDR2 is SYGVKD in the germline V gene. V lost 6 bases to trimming and J lost 5 bases; unmatched junction nucleotides: 2. In DNA, the CDR3 is TGTGCCATCAGGACTAGCGGGAGTCACGAGCAGTACTTC. Its translation: CAIRTSGSHEQYF.

The V call is TRBV5-1, the J call TRBJ2-7, with TRBD1 identical over 8 bases. V shed 0 bases and J 2 bases; nucleotides not matched to a gene: 4. There are 15 residues in the CDR3. Germline V lookup: CDR1 SGHRS, CDR2 YFSETQ. This CDR3 reads CASSLDLTGAYEQYF. The CDR3 coding sequence is TGCGCCAGCAGCTTGGACCTGACAGGGGCCTACGAGCAGTACTTC.

The chain has TRBV6-2 or TRBV6-3 and TRBJ2-1; unclear D gene. This CDR3 contains 12 residues. The ends were cut back, 6 bases at V and 7 bases at J, with 10 bases in the middle. Germline loops: CDR1 MNHEY, CDR2 SVGEGT. The CDR3 nucleotides are TGTGCCAGCAGCCGCCTAGTAAATGAGCAGTTCTTC. Translating gives CASSRLVNEQFF.

The chain joins TRBV5-4 to TRBJ2-3; perhaps TRBD2 as D (6 bases). The CDR3 runs 15 residues. CDR1 is SGHNT and CDR2 is YYREEE in the germline V gene (reference sequence). V lost 0 bases to trimming and J lost 1 base, with 9 bases between them. This CDR3 reads CASSLDSSGTDTQYF. CDR3 in DNA: TGTGCCAGCAGCTTGGACTCTAGCGGCACAGATACGCAGTATTTT.